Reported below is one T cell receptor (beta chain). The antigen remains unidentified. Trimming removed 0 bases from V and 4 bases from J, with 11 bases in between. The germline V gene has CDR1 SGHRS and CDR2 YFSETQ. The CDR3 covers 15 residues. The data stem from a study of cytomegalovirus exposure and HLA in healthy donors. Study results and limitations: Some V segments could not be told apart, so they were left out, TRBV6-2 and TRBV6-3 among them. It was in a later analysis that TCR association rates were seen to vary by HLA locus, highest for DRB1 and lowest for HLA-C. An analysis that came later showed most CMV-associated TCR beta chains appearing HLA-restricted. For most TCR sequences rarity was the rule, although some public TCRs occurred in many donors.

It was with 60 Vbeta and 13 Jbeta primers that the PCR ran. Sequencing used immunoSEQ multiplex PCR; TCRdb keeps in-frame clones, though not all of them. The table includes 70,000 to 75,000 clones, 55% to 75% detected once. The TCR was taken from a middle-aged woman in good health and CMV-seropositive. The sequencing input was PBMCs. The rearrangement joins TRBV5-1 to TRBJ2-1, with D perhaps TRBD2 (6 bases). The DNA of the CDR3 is TGCGCCAGCAGCTTGGAAGGGGACTTATACAATGAGCAGTTCTTC. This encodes CASSLEGDLYNEQFF.